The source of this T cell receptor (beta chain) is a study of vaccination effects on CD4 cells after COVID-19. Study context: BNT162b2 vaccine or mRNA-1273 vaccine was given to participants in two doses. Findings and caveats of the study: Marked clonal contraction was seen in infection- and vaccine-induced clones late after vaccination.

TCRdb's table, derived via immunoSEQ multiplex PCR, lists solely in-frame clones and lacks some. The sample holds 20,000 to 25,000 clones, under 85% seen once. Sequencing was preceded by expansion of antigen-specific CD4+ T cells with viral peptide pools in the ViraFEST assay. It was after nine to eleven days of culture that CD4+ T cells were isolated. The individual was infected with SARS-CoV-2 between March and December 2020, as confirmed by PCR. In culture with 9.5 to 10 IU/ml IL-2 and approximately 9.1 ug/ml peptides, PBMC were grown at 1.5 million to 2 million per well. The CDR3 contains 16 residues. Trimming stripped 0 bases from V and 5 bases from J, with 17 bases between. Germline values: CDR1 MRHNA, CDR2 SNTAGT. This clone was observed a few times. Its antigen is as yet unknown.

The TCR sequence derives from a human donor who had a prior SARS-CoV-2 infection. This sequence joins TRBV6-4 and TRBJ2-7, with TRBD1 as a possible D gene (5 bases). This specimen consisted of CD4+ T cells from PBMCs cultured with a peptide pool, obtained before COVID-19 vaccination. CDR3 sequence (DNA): TGTGCCAGCAGTGACTCGAATGTCTCAGGGTCCCACGAGCAGTACTTC. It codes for CASSDSNVSGSHEQYF.